Presented here are 26 T cell receptor beta chains from one specimen sequenced in a study of vaccination effects on CD4 cells after COVID-19. With the ViraFEST assay, the study expanded antigen-specific CD4+ T cells using viral peptide pools, then sequenced them. Once cultured for 9 to 11 days, the cells underwent separation to obtain CD4+ T cells. None of the vaccinated had previously contracted SARS-CoV-2, and their nucleocapsid antibodies tested negative. Produced via immunoSEQ multiplex PCR; TCRdb's table is partial and in-frame only. Here the sample spans tens of thousands of clones, roughly two thirds being singletons. The antigens these receptors bind are not known. The sample consisted of CD4+ T cells from PBMCs cultured with HCoV-OC43 spike peptides, taken before COVID-19 vaccination. As to subset: HCoV-OC43 spike overlapping peptide pool stimulation. Receptor source: a human donor who received a COVID-19 vaccine.

This chain joins TRBV7-9 and TRBJ2-7, with 9 bases that match TRBD2. CDR1 is SEHNR and CDR2 is FQNEAQ in the germline V gene (reference sequence). The CDR3 is 16 amino acids. J was trimmed by 5 bases and V by 4 bases; bases with no gene match: 12. CDR3 DNA sequence: TGTGCCAGCAGCTCCTGGATGGCGGGGGGGCCCGACGAGCAGTACTTC. Its translation is CASSSWMAGGPDEQYF. The whole variable domain, filled in from reference TRBV7-9 and TRBJ2-7, reads DTGVSQNPRHKITKRGQNVTFRCDPISEHNRLYWYRQTLGQGPEFLTYFQNEAQLEKSRLLSDRFSAERPKGSFSTLEIQRTEQGDSAMYLCASSSWMAGGPDEQYFGPGTRLTVT.

This clone was recorded many times. The rearrangement uses TRBV5-1 and TRBJ2-6; no reliable D call. Germline CDR1 SGHRS, CDR2 YFSETQ. Trimming removed 4 bases from V and 0 bases from J, with 8 bases in between. The CDR3 runs to 15 residues. DNA for the CDR3: TGCGCCAGCAGCGACTCGCGCTCTGGGGCCAACGTCCTGACTTTC. Residues: CASSDSRSGANVLTF. Variable domain in full (rest from reference TRBV5-1 and TRBJ2-6): KAGVTQTPRYLIKTRGQQVTLSCSPISGHRSVSWYQQTPGQGLQFLFEYFSETQRNKGNFPGRFSGRQFSNSRSEMNVSTLELGDSALYLCASSDSRSGANVLTFGAGSRLTVL.

This clone was seen only once. This chain uses TRBV2 with TRBJ2-2; tentatively, D is TRBD2 (5 bases). The length of the CDR3 is 15 residues. Germline V gives CDR1 SNHLY, CDR2 FYNNEI. Trimming pared 1 base from V and 4 bases from J, leaving 10 bases between. The CDR3 nucleotides are TGTGCCAGCAGTGAAGTGGAGGTTAGCACCGGGGAGCTGTTTTTT. It codes for CASSEVEVSTGELFF.

The rearrangement links TRBV19 to TRBJ1-4; D may be TRBD1 (6 bases). CDR1 is LNHDA, CDR2 SQIVND, per germline (reference sequence). Deletions cut 8 bases from V and 4 bases from J, with 14 bases between. The CDR3 is made up of 14 amino acids. The CDR3 loop reads CASAQGGVNEKLFF. For the CDR3, the DNA is TGTGCCAGTGCACAGGGTGGGGTTAATGAAAAACTGTTTTTT.

This chain links TRBV12-3 or TRBV12-4 with TRBJ2-3; D is unresolved. The ends were cut back, 6 bases at V and 2 bases at J, with 9 bases in the middle. The CDR3 is 13 amino acids. The CDR3 loop is CASSNWNTDTQYF. In nucleotides, the CDR3 is TGTGCCAGCAGCAACTGGAACACAGATACGCAGTATTTT.

This clone has just one count. This chain links TRBV4-1 with TRBJ1-5; 7 nucleotides align to TRBD1. Germline loops: CDR1 MGHRA, CDR2 YSYEKL. Unmatched junction bases numbered 19, after V lost 5 bases and J lost 3 bases. This CDR3 has 19 residues. As DNA, the CDR3 is TGCGCCAGCAGCATCCGTTCCACGTCTTCTACAGGGGTCAATCAGCCCCAGCATTTT. Translated, it gives CASSIRSTSSTGVNQPQHF.

This sequence joins TRBV4-1 and TRBJ2-7; 10 bases match TRBD2. The CDR3 sequence is 15 residues long. Per germline, CDR1 MGHRA and CDR2 YSYEKL. V was clipped by 5 bases and J by 2 bases; unmatched bases: 6. The CDR3: CASSSRTSGPYEQYF. The DNA for the CDR3 is TGCGCCAGCAGCTCCCGGACTAGCGGCCCCTACGAGCAGTACTTC.

The chain links TRBV7-2 to TRBJ2-1; 9 bases align to TRBD1. J was trimmed by 6 bases and V by 5 bases; bases with no gene match: 5. Germline-derived CDR1 and CDR2 are SGHTA and FQGNSA. The CDR3 runs to 14 residues. CDR3 amino acids: CASSPGQGRNEQFF. CDR3 nucleotide sequence: TGTGCCAGCAGCCCCGGACAGGGGCGCAATGAGCAGTTCTTC.

The rearrangement joins TRBV5-6 to TRBJ1-2; D not certain. CDR1 is SGHDT and CDR2 is YYEEEE in the germline V gene. This CDR3 spans 15 amino acids. The V end was cut by 0 bases, the J end by 7 bases, with 16 bases between. The CDR3 region has the DNA TGTGCCAGCAGCTTGGAGGTCCAAGCACGACGTGGCTACACCTTC. Encoded protein: CASSLEVQARRGYTF.

The rearrangement joins TRBV2 to TRBJ1-2; 7 bases agree with TRBD1. Germline V gives CDR1 SNHLY, CDR2 FYNNEI. V trimming: 6 bases; J trimming: 4 bases; junction bases outside the gene matches: 2. This CDR3 comprises 12 residues. For the CDR3, the DNA is TGTGCCAGCAGAGGACAGGCCTATGGCTACACCTTC. It encodes CASRGQAYGYTF.

This chain uses TRBV4-3 with TRBJ1-6; D remains ambiguous. The CDR3 runs to 16 residues. The V and J ends lost 0 bases and 2 bases respectively, with 8 bases between them. The germline V gene has CDR1 LGHNA and CDR2 YSLEER. The CDR3 nucleotides read TGCGCCAGCAGCCAAGAATCCAGGCCCTATAATTCACCCCTCCACTTT. Amino acids: CASSQESRPYNSPLHF.

The chain recombines TRBV4-1 with TRBJ1-1; D might be TRBD1 (6 bases). CDR1 is MGHRA and CDR2 is YSYEKL in the germline V gene. The CDR3 covers 13 residues. Trimming cost V 6 bases and J 6 bases, with 14 bases left between them. CDR3: CASSPTGRAEAFF. Written as DNA, the CDR3 is TGCGCCAGCAGTCCTACAGGGCGGGCTGAAGCTTTCTTT.

The chain combines TRBV30 with TRBJ1-2; TRBD1 agrees at 7 bases. The CDR3 totals 14 residues. Trimming took 3 bases from V and 0 from J; bases not matched to a gene: 4. Germline V lookup: CDR1 GTSNPN, CDR2 SVGIG (reference sequence). CDR3 DNA sequence: TGTGCCTGGAGGAAAACAGGGGCTAACTATGGCTACACCTTC. As protein: CAWRKTGANYGYTF.

The V and J genes are TRBV30 and TRBJ1-3; D may be TRBD1 (5 bases). Germline CDR1 GTSNPN, CDR2 SVGIG (reference sequence). The CDR3 is 14 residues long. Trimming removed 5 bases at V and 0 bases at J, with 11 bases between. The CDR3 nucleotides read TGTGCCTGGTATGGGGGAACCTCTGGAAACACCATATATTTT. Amino acid sequence: CAWYGGTSGNTIYF.

This chain uses TRBV6-1 with TRBJ2-7; D is possibly TRBD2 (6 bases). V lost 3 bases, J lost 9 bases, and 21 bases lay in between. Germline V gene data show CDR1 as MNHNS and CDR2 as SASEGT. This CDR3 has 15 amino acids. The chain's CDR3 is CASSETPLAGRVQYF. In DNA form, the CDR3 reads TGTGCCAGCAGTGAGACCCCCTTGGCGGGACGGGTGCAGTACTTC.

V and J are TRBV18 and TRBJ2-2, with TRBD1 matching 9 bases. This CDR3 spans 18 amino acids. Germline-derived CDR1 and CDR2 are KGHSH and LQKENI. J lost 0 bases, V lost 3 bases, and 8 bases had no gene match. The CDR3: CASSPRPRQGANTGELFF. The CDR3 DNA sequence: TGTGCCAGCTCACCGAGGCCAAGACAGGGGGCGAACACCGGGGAGCTGTTTTTT. The full variable domain, rest sourced from reference TRBV18 and TRBJ2-2, is NAGVMQNPRHLVRRRGQEARLRCSPMKGHSHVYWYRQLPEEGLKFMVYLQKENIIDESGMPKERFSAEFPKEGPSILRIQQVVRGDSAAYFCASSPRPRQGANTGELFFGEGSRLTVL.

The chain links TRBV7-3 to TRBJ2-7, with 8 bases lining up with TRBD2. The CDR3 has 15 amino acids. Germline V gene sequence: CDR1 SGHTA, CDR2 FQGTGA. J lost 0 bases, V lost 2 bases, and 3 bases had no gene match. The CDR3 nucleotides read TGTGCCAGCAGCTTAGAAGGGACTAGCTCCTACGAGCAGTACTTC. Protein: CASSLEGTSSYEQYF.

V and J are TRBV11-2 and TRBJ1-2; 7 positions agree with TRBD1. The CDR3 has 15 amino acids. The germline gives CDR1 SGHAT, CDR2 FQNNGV. The junction had 7 bases not matched to a gene; V was cut back by 4 bases and J by 2 bases. CDR3 in DNA: TGTGCCAGCAGCTCCCCGGGACAGAGAAACTATGGCTACACCTTC. Translated: CASSSPGQRNYGYTF.

This chain links TRBV15 with TRBJ2-7; TRBD1 is a possible D gene (7 bases). This CDR3 has 14 amino acids. V was cut by 8 bases and J by 3 bases, with 17 bases left in between. In germline, CDR1 is LNHNV, CDR2 YYDKDF (reference sequence). The CDR3 protein is CATQEGADRYEQYF. The CDR3 nucleotides are TGTGCCACCCAGGAGGGGGCAGACCGCTACGAGCAGTACTTC.

The CDR3 nucleotides are TGTGCCTGGAGTGTAGGAAGCAATCAGCCCCAGCATTTT. As protein: CAWSVGSNQPQHF. The chain has TRBV30 and TRBJ1-5; no definite D call. This CDR3 region has 13 residues. Trimming shortened V by 0 bases and J by 1 base, and 4 bases separated the two germline ends. Germline V gene lookup returns CDR1 GTSNPN and CDR2 SVGIG (reference sequence).

The chain employs TRBV19 and TRBJ2-3; D gene unclear. The V end was cut by 6 bases, the J end by 0 bases, with 16 bases between. Germline V gene sequence: CDR1 LNHDA, CDR2 SQIVND (reference sequence). This CDR3 has 16 residues. The CDR3 sequence: CASSTGQAASTDTQYF. In nucleotides, the CDR3 is TGTGCCAGTAGCACCGGTCAGGCCGCTAGCACAGATACGCAGTATTTT. Variable domain in full (rest from reference TRBV19 and TRBJ2-3): DGGITQSPKYLFRKEGQNVTLSCEQNLNHDAMYWYRQDPGQGLRLIYYSQIVNDFQKGDIAEGYSVSREKKESFPLTVTSAQKNPTAFYLCASSTGQAASTDTQYFGPGTRLTVL.

This chain uses TRBV11-2 with TRBJ2-1; TRBD1 might be the D (6 bases). V lost 5 bases to trimming and J lost 5 bases, with 10 bases between them. From germline, CDR1 is SGHAT and CDR2 FQNNGV. This CDR3 comprises 13 residues. CDR3 DNA sequence: TGTGCCAGCAGCCCCGGACAGAACAATGAGCAGTTCTTC. Amino acids: CASSPGQNNEQFF.

The V gene is TRBV28, the J gene TRBJ1-2; D not certain. Deletions cut 7 bases from V and 2 bases from J, with 8 bases between. The CDR3 runs to 12 residues. The germline CDR1 and CDR2 sequences are MDHEN and SYDVKM. The CDR3 reads CASTQANYGYTF. DNA for the CDR3: TGTGCCAGCACCCAGGCCAACTATGGCTACACCTTC.

A single count supports this clone. The rearrangement links TRBV5-6 to TRBJ2-2, with D tentatively TRBD2 (5 bases). The CDR3 contains 14 residues. Germline V gene data show CDR1 as SGHDT and CDR2 as YYEEEE. V was clipped by 4 bases and J by 6 bases, with 13 bases between them. The CDR3 loop reads CASSQTKFAGELFF. CDR3 sequence (DNA): TGTGCCAGCAGCCAGACTAAGTTTGCCGGGGAGCTGTTTTTT.

In DNA, the CDR3 is TGTGCCAGCAGCCCACGAGGGCAGGTCTATGGCTACACCTTC. It translates to CASSPRGQVYGYTF. This chain connects TRBV5-6 to TRBJ1-2; D is unresolved. V lost 4 bases and J 4 bases, leaving 14 bases between the germline ends. From germline, CDR1 is SGHDT and CDR2 YYEEEE. CDR3 length: 14 amino acids.

V usage is TRBV2 and J usage is TRBJ2-5; unclear D gene. This CDR3 is built from 13 residues. Trimming removed 3 bases at V and 4 bases at J, with 9 bases between. Looked up from germline, CDR1 is SNHLY and CDR2 is FYNNEI. This chain's CDR3 is CASSDNARETQYF. In DNA, the CDR3 is TGTGCCAGCAGTGATAACGCAAGAGAGACCCAGTACTTC.